The following is a T cell receptor (delta chain) sequence with its context. A read error may produce the germline difference seen at one junction end. CDR1 and CDR2 from the germline V gene are GEAIGNYY and EKD. There are 19 residues in the CDR3. The sample comes from a study of gamma-delta chains in newborns, infants, children. The wider study: Microbial exposure reportedly drives polyclonal innate γδ T cell expansion after birth.

TCRdb re-called the reads via CATT. The table includes more than 9,000 delta-chain clones, approximately 9.5% detected once. This rearrangement joins TRDV2 to TRDJ3, with D perhaps matching TRDD3 (6 bases). Source material: blood. The TCR sequence derives from a child who was a newborn, infant or young child, either healthy, febrile or measles-vaccinated (not recorded which). The CDR3 bases are TGTGCCTGTGACACCGCCTCGGGGATTCGCTCCCGGGACACCCGACAGATGTTTTTC. It yields the protein CACDTASGIRSRDTRQMFF.